This paragraph covers one T cell receptor beta chain sequence. Its antigen is still unknown. V lost 5 bases, J lost 9 bases, and 11 bases lay in between. The CDR3 covers 13 residues. From germline, CDR1 is MNHEY and CDR2 SMNVEV (reference sequence). Primers for the PCR totalled 60 Vbeta and 13 Jbeta. TCRdb's copy holds only in-frame clones and misses some; the assay was immunoSEQ multiplex PCR. The profile shows 90,000 to 140,000 clones, around 86% of them singletons. This sample was included in a study of cytomegalovirus exposure and HLA in healthy donors. Study results and limitations: Later analysis demonstrated an association between a missense DCLRE1C variant and TCR beta V- and J-gene trimming.

This receptor was obtained from a young man in good health and CMV-seropositive. The chain recombines TRBV27 with TRBJ1-6, with D possibly TRBD1 on 5 matching bases. The sequenced sample was PBMCs. CDR3 nucleotides: TGTGCCAGCAGTGCTAACGGGGGTTCACCCCTCCACTTT. Its translation: CASSANGGSPLHF.